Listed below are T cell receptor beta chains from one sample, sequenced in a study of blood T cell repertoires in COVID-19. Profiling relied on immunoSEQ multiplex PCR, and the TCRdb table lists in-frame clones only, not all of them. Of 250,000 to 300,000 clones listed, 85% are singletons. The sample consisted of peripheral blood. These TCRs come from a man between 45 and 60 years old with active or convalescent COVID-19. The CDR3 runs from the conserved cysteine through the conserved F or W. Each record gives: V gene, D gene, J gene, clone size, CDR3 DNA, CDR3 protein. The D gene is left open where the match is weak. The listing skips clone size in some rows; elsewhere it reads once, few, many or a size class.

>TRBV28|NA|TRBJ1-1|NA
TGTGCCAGCAGTTTGACTACACAGAACACTGAAGCTTTCTTT
CASSLTTQNTEAFF
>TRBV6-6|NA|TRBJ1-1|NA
TGTGCCAGCAGTTCTCCAGGGCTGAACACTGAAGCTTTCTTT
CASSSPGLNTEAFF
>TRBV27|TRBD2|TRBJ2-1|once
TGTGCCAGCAGCTCGACTAGCGGGAGGGCCCGCGATGAGCAGTTCTTC
CASSSTSGRARDEQFF
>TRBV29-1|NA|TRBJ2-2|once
TGCAGCGTTGTAGAATATAACACCGGGGAGCTGTTTTTT
CSVVEYNTGELFF
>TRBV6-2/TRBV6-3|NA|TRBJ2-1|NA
TGTGCCAGCAGTTACCGAATAGTCCCCAATGAGCAGTTCTTC
CASSYRIVPNEQFF
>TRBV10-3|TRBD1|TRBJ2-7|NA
TGTGCCATCAGTGAGGGGACAGCCTTTCCGCTTTTCTTC
CAISEGTAFPLFF
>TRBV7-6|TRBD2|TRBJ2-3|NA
TGTGCCAGCAGCCCCCTAGCGGGAGGCACAGATACGCAGTATTTT
CASSPLAGGTDTQYF
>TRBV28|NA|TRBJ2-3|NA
TGTGCCAGCAGTACCCCAGCTAGAATGGATACGCAGTATTTT
CASSTPARMDTQYF
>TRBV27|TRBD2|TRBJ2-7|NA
TGTGCCAGCAGTTTATCGGGACTAGATTTTACCTACGAGCAGTACTTC
CASSLSGLDFTYEQYF
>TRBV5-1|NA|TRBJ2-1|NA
TGCGCCAGCAGCTTGGGGTCCGGCAATGAGCAGTTCTTC
CASSLGSGNEQFF
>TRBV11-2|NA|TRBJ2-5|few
TGTGCCAGCAGCTTAGTTGCCAGGGCACAAGAGACCCAGTACTTC
CASSLVARAQETQYF
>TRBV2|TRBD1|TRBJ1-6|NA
TGTGCCAGCAGTGACGCGGACAGGGGGCGGAAGACCCTCCACTTT
CASSDADRGRKTLHF
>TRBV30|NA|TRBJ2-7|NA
TGTGCCTGGAGTAACCAGGGGTACGAGCAGTACTTC
CAWSNQGYEQYF
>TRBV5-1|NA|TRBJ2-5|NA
TGCGCCAGCAGCTTGGCCCCACTCCGTACTAGCTATCAAGAGACCCAGTACTTC
CASSLAPLRTSYQETQYF
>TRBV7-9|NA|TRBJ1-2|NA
TGTGCCAGCAGCCCTCCCACAGGAGACCTCTATGGCTACACCTTC
CASSPPTGDLYGYTF
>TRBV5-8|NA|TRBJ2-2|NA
TGTGCCAGCAGGCGGGCAGTCACCGGGGAGCTGTTTTTT
CASRRAVTGELFF
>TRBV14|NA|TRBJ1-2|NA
TGTGCCAGCAGCCAAGAGGTTGGGCGGGGAGGTGGCTACACCTTC
CASSQEVGRGGGYTF
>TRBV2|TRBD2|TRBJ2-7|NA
TGTGCCAGCAGTGAGTACCCCCTTAGCGGGAGAATTCCGTACGAGCAGTACTTC
CASSEYPLSGRIPYEQYF
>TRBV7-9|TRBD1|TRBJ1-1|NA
TGTGCCAGCAGCGTAGGGGACAGTGAAGCTTTCTTT
CASSVGDSEAFF
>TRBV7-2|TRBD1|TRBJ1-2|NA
TGTGCAACCGGACAGGGGGGCGGCTACACCTTC
CATGQGGGYTF
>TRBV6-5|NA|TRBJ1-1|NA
TGTGCCAGCAGTTACCACTCAGGTACTGAAGCTTTCTTT
CASSYHSGTEAFF
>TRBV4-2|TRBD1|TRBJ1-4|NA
TGTGCCAGCAGCGGACGGGACAGGGGGAGGGATGAAAAACTGTTTTTT
CASSGRDRGRDEKLFF
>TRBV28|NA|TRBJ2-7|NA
TGTGCCAGCAGTCCCGTGCGCGGGGGCCGGTACGAGCAGTACTTC
CASSPVRGGRYEQYF
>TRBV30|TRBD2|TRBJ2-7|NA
TGTGCCTGGGGGTTGACTAGCGCCGAGCAGTACTTC
CAWGLTSAEQYF
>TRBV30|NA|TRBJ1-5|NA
TGTGCCTGGAGTGTAGCAACGAGCAATCAGCCCCAGCATTTT
CAWSVATSNQPQHF
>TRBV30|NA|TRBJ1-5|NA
TGTGCCTGGAGTGTTAGGGAGAATCAGCCCCAGCATTTT
CAWSVRENQPQHF
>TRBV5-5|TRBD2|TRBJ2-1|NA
TGTGCCAGCAGCTTGACTAGCGGGAGCTTCAATGAGCAGTTCTTC
CASSLTSGSFNEQFF
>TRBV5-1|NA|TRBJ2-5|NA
TGCGCCAGCAGCCCGGGAGTCCAAGAGACCCAGTACTTC
CASSPGVQETQYF
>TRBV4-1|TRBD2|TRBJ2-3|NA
TGCGCCAGCAGCCAAGATAATGCGGGAGGTCGCCCAGATACGCAGTATTTT
CASSQDNAGGRPDTQYF
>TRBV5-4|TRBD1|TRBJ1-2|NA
TGTGCCAGCAGCGCGGACAGGATGGATGGCTACACCTTC
CASSADRMDGYTF
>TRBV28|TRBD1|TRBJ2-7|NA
TGTGCCAGCAGAGGCCGGGACAGGGGACTTTACTCCTACGAGCAGTACTTC
CASRGRDRGLYSYEQYF
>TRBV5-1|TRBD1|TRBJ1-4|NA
TGCGCCAGCAGCTTCGACAGGGTTGCTAATGAAAAACTGTTTTTT
CASSFDRVANEKLFF
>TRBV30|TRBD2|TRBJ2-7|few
TGTGCCTGGAGCGCAAGAAGACTAGCGGAGCCAAAAACTACCTACGAGCAGTACTTC
CAWSARRLAEPKTTYEQYF
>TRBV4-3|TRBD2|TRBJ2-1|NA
TGCGCCAGCAGCCGCGGACTAGCGGGTGCGAATTACAATGAGCAGTTCTTC
CASSRGLAGANYNEQFF
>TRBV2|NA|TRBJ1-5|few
TGTGCCAGCAGTGCGGAGGCCAATCAGCCCCAGCATTTT
CASSAEANQPQHF
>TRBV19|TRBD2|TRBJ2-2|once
TGTGCCAGTAGGAGAGGACTAGCGGGAGGGCCCGGGGAGCTGTTTTTT
CASRRGLAGGPGELFF
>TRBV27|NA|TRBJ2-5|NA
TGTGCCAGCAGGCCCGTGGGGCGCCAAGAGACCCAGTACTTC
CASRPVGRQETQYF
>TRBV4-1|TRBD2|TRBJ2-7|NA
TGCGCCAGCAGCCCTTCGGGACTACCTTACGAGCAGTACTTC
CASSPSGLPYEQYF
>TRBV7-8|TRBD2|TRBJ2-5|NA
TGTGCCAGCAGCTTAAGGACTAGCGGGGAGACCCAGTACTTC
CASSLRTSGETQYF
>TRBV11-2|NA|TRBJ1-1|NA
TGTGCCAGCAGCTTAGTGGGGCAGAACACTGAAGCTTTCTTT
CASSLVGQNTEAFF
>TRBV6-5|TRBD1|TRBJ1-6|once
TGTGCCAGCAGCTCAGGACAGGTTAATTCACCCCTCCACTTT
CASSSGQVNSPLHF
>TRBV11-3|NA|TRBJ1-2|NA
TGTGCCAGCAGCCTACAGGGAAACTATGGCTACACCTTC
CASSLQGNYGYTF
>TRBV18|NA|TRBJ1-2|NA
TGTGCCAGCTCTCCGGACAGTAACTATGGCTACACCTTC
CASSPDSNYGYTF
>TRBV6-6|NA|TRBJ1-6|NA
TGTGCCAGCTCTAGAGAGAGGGGGTCGAGGTCACCCCTCCACTTT
CASSRERGSRSPLHF
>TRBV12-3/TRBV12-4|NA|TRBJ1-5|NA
TGTGCCAGCACCGGGACAAGCAATCAGCCCCAGCATTTT
CASTGTSNQPQHF
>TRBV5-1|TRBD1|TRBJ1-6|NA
TGCGCCAGCAGCTCGCAGGGGGTGGGTTCACCCCTCCACTTT
CASSSQGVGSPLHF
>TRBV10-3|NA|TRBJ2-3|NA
TGTGCCACGAGACGGGACTTCACAGATACGCAGTATTTT
CATRRDFTDTQYF
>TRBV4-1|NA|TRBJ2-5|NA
TGCGCCAGCAGCCAACTCGGGACTCGGTCAGAGACCCAGTACTTC
CASSQLGTRSETQYF
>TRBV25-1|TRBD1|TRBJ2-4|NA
TGTGCCAGCAGTTCATCGACAGGGGTGCGACTAAACATTCAGTACTTC
CASSSSTGVRLNIQYF
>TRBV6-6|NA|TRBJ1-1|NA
TGTGCCAGCAGTTACTCGGAGATGAACACTGAAGCTTTCTTT
CASSYSEMNTEAFF
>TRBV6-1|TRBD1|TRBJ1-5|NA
TGTGCCAGCAGTGTCGACAGGGGCGGATATAGCAATCAGCCCCAGCATTTT
CASSVDRGGYSNQPQHF
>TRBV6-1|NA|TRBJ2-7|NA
TGTGCCAGCAGTGACCACTACGAGCAGTACTTC
CASSDHYEQYF
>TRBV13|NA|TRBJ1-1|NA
TGTGCCAGCAGCTTTACGGGGAACACTGAAGCTTTCTTT
CASSFTGNTEAFF
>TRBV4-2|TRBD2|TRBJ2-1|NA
TGTGCCAGCAGCCAAGATATTCTAGCGGGAGCTTTCAATGAGCAGTTCTTC
CASSQDILAGAFNEQFF
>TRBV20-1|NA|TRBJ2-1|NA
TGCAGTGCTAGTATCCCTAGCAGGGGTGAGCAGTTCTTC
CSASIPSRGEQFF
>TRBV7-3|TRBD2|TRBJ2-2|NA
TGTGCCAGCAGCCCGAGGACTAGCGGGAGAACCGGGGAGCTGTTTTTT
CASSPRTSGRTGELFF